The sequence of this T cell receptor (beta chain) was determined in a study of regulatory T cells in long-lasting Graves disease. The CDR3 covers 15 residues. V dropped 5 bases and J dropped 11 bases, with 24 bases sitting between them. Germline V CDR1 and CDR2: SEHNR, FQNEAQ (reference sequence). This clonotype was observed a handful of times. Its matching antigen is unknown. Study results and caveats: Persistent disease samples used TRBV28, TRBJ1-2 and TRBJ2-5 preferentially. Sample size, which was small, may have reduced accuracy.

As for time point: persistent/refractory GD, antithyroid drugs over 5 years with positive TRAb. Preparation of the TCR library used RNA extracted from PBMCs. Peripheral blood, roughly 8.8 milliliters of it, was drawn into EDTA tubes. Library construction for TCR beta used iRepertoire HTBI primers and Arm-PCR of CDR3 regions. TCRdb reanalysed the multiplex PCR reads using MiXCR and keeps one entry per CDR3 protein. The sample includes roughly 450,000 distinct CDR3 sequences, roughly 20% of them seen just once. The specimen comprised peripheral blood mononuclear cells (PBMCs), sampled when the disease was refractory, from a patient treated with antithyroid drugs. This sequence was found in a female donor with Graves disease. This rearrangement joins TRBV7-9 to TRBJ1-2; D possibly corresponds to TRBD1 (5 bases). The CDR3: CASSASQIPSRAYTF. The CDR3 DNA is TGTGCCAGCAGCGCGAGCCAAATCCCGAGCAGGGCGTACACCTTC.